The T cell receptor (beta chain) described here comes from a study of identical twins. A universal primer site arose from template switching, and cDNA bore unique molecular identifiers. TCRdb re-called the 5' RACE reads through MiXCR, storing one row per CDR3 protein. Of over 600,000 distinct CDR3 sequences in the sample, approximately 21% were seen once. Many counts were recorded for this clonotype. CDR3 length: 10 residues. These sequences were also reported in another study, on T cells expressing NK-cell markers. This second study notes: Repertoire data for TCR beta were derived from sorted T cells (CD3+CD56+NKG2C+, CD3+CD56+NKG2C- and CD3+CD56-NKG2C+).

The sequence was obtained from a woman aged 18-29 years in good health. This rearrangement joins TRBV21-1 to TRBJ1-5. TRBV21-1 is tagged as a pseudogene. Sequencing used PBMCs. This CDR3 is CASSNQPQHF. The DNA of the CDR3 is TGTGCCAGCAGCAATCAGCCCCAGCATTTT.